A selection of T cell receptor beta chains follows, all from one sample in a study of T-cell reconstitution after alpha-beta-depleted transplantation in children. Via MiXCR, TCRdb re-called the PCR reads, giving one row per CDR3 protein. The sample has about 980,000 distinct CDR3 sequences; about 26% are singletons. The sequencing here drew on PBMCs, mostly from graft donor cells, taken 360 days after TCRalphabeta/CD19-depleted stem cell transplant. The source is a boy in the first two years of life who had a stem cell transplant for SCID, so the T cells may come from the graft donor. Each CDR3 is given with its conserved first and last residue. D genes are given only for firm matches. Only some rows state a clone size, as once, few, many or a class for expanded clones.

clone size	V gene	D gene	J gene	CDR3 protein	CDR3 DNA
.	TRBV27	.	TRBJ1-4	CASRFYWEEKLFF	TGTGCCAGCAGATTTTACTGGGAGGAAAAACTGTTTTTT
.	TRBV6-5	.	TRBJ1-1	CASSHQRPGASEAFF	TGTGCCAGCAGTCACCAACGTCCGGGGGCCTCCGAAGCTTTCTTT
.	TRBV2	.	TRBJ1-6	CASSLGRDSPLHF	TGTGCCAGCAGTTTGGGGCGAGATTCACCCCTCCACTTT
few	TRBV4-3	.	TRBJ1-1	CASSHSLGFEAFF	TGCGCCAGCAGCCACTCTTTGGGGTTTGAAGCTTTCTTT
.	TRBV11-2	TRBD1	TRBJ2-5	CASSRASGQGRETQYF	TGTGCCAGCTCCCGTGCCTCGGGACAGGGGAGGGAGACCCAGTACTTC
few	TRBV3-1	.	TRBJ2-6	CASSLIDSGGAGANVLTF	TGTGCCAGCAGCCTAATAGACTCCGGGGGCGCTGGGGCCAACGTCCTGACTTTC
few	TRBV20-1	.	TRBJ1-6	CSARESAGAYSPLHF	TGCAGTGCTAGAGAGAGCGCAGGGGCCTATTCACCCCTCCACTTT
few	TRBV3-1	.	TRBJ2-1	CASSQGGTRVNEQFF	TGTGCCAGCAGCCAAGGGGGAACACGGGTTAATGAGCAGTTCTTC
.	TRBV5-1	TRBD2	TRBJ2-7	CASSPAPGLAYEQYF	TGCGCCAGCAGCCCGGCACCGGGACTAGCCTACGAGCAGTACTTC
.	TRBV6-2/TRBV6-3	TRBD1	TRBJ2-1	CASSYREDRGRNEQFF	TGTGCCAGCAGTTACCGCGAGGACAGGGGGCGAAATGAGCAGTTCTTC
.	TRBV7-8	.	TRBJ1-4	CASSPRRQGWEKLFF	TGTGCCAGCAGCCCCAGGCGGCAGGGGTGGGAAAAACTGTTTTTT
.	TRBV29-1	TRBD1	TRBJ2-1	CSVLITGTGSYNEQFF	TGCAGCGTTCTCATTACCGGGACAGGGTCCTACAATGAGCAGTTCTTC
few	TRBV7-1	TRBD1	TRBJ1-5	CASSSRGDREFSQPQHF	TGTGCCAGCAGCTCAAGGGGGGACAGGGAATTTAGTCAGCCCCAGCATTTT
.	TRBV4-1	TRBD1	TRBJ2-1	CASSRNNGQGNDNEQFF	TGCGCCAGCAGCCGAAACAACGGACAGGGAAACGACAATGAGCAGTTCTTC
.	TRBV7-2	.	TRBJ2-6	CASVRGSGANVLTF	TGTGCCAGCGTAAGGGGGTCTGGGGCCAACGTCCTGACTTTC
.	TRBV5-5	.	TRBJ2-7	CASSLGGLSHEQYF	TGTGCCAGCAGCTTGGGGGGTCTTTCACACGAGCAGTACTTC